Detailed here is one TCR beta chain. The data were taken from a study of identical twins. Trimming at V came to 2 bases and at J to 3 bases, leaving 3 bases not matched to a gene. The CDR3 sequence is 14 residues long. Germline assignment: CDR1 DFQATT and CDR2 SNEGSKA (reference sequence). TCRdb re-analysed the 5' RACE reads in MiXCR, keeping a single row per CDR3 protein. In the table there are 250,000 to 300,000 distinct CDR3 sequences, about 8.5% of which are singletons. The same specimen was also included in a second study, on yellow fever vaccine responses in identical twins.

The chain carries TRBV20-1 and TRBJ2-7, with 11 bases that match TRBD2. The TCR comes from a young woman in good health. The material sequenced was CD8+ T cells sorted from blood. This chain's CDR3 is CSARNLAGGYEQYF. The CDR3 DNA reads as TGCAGTGCTAGAAATCTAGCGGGGGGCTACGAGCAGTACTTC.